This T cell receptor beta chain was profiled in a study of vaccination effects on CD4 cells after COVID-19. Study observations and caveats: The vaccine-induced clones of healthy vaccinees included only 1 of 255 that cross-reacted with common cold coronaviruses.

The CDR3 has 15 residues. The V gene end was trimmed by 3 bases and the J gene end by 6 bases; junction bases not matched to a gene: 7. Germline CDR1 reads SGHNT; CDR2 reads YENEEA. Within the ViraFEST assay, antigen-specific CD4+ T cells underwent expansion with viral peptide pools prior to sequencing. Culture proceeded for approximately nine days, and CD4+ T cells were then isolated. Every participant took two doses of the BNT162b2 or mRNA-1273 vaccine. A half-volume exchange with IL-2 medium occurred on days 3 and 7. TCRdb's table, derived via immunoSEQ multiplex PCR, lists solely in-frame clones and lacks some. The sample includes roughly 23,000 clones, around 74% seen only once; the top ten take around 23%. Note on this clone: Its antigen is still unknown.

This sequence originates from a human donor who received a COVID-19 vaccine. V gene TRBV11-3 combines with J gene TRBJ2-2; 7 bases match TRBD1. Specimen: CD4+ T cells from PBMCs cultured with HCoV-NL63 spike peptides, collected after COVID-19 vaccination. The CDR3 protein is CASSFGQGVAGELFF. The CDR3 nucleotides are TGTGCCAGCAGCTTTGGCCAGGGGGTCGCCGGGGAGCTGTTTTTT.